The source of this T cell receptor beta chain is a study of shared clonotypes between healthy human individuals. Naive CD8 cells lacked CD45RO, underwent positive selection for CCR7 and left out terminally differentiated effector memory CD45RA+ cells. Germline values: CDR1 MNHEY, CDR2 SVGAGI. This CDR3 contains 13 residues. Deletions cut 5 bases from V and 3 bases from J, with 10 bases between. A deep-level run was used for the assay. Generated by immunoSEQ multiplex PCR, the TCRdb table keeps only in-frame clones and is missing some. The data contain about 2.1 million clones, about 94% of them singletons.

The sequence was collected from a man between 18 and 29 years old in good health. Some clones in this sample may be carry-over from other donors' samples. The sequenced material came from naive CD8+ T cells from PBMCs. The chain combines TRBV6-5 with TRBJ1-2; possibly TRBD1 for D (5 bases). The CDR3 loop is CASSISGYYGYTF. CDR3 DNA sequence: TGTGCCAGCAGTATCTCAGGGTACTATGGCTACACCTTC.